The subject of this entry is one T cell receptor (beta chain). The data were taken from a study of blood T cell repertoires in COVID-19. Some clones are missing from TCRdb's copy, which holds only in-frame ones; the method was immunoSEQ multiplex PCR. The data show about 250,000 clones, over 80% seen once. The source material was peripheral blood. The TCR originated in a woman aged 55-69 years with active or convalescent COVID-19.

CDR3 protein: CASSSVGGRETQYF. The CDR3 DNA reads TGTGCCAGCAGCTCCGTTGGAGGGAGGGAGACCCAGTACTTC. This chain links TRBV7-9 with TRBJ2-5; tentative D call: TRBD2 (6 bases). This CDR3 region has 14 residues. V was clipped by 4 bases and J by 5 bases, with 14 bases between them. Germline CDR1 reads SEHNR; CDR2 reads FQNEAQ (reference sequence).